This T cell receptor (beta chain) derives from a study of blood T cells in healthy people across ages. About this clonotype: Its specificity is unknown.

Study outcomes and limitations: Lack of knowledge of donor CMV status possibly confounded expanded clonotype changes. Roughly linearly, TCR beta diversity per million T cells fell as age increased.

The use of a sample-barcoded 5' primer and a J-beta primer mix characterized a second PCR of roughly 7 to 12 cycles. Every cDNA was tagged by a template-switch adaptor with 12 random nucleotides. Sequencing of every sample gave 3 million or more CDR3-containing paired-end reads. TCRdb re-called the 5' RACE reads through MiXCR, storing one row per CDR3 protein. The sample holds fewer than 750,000 distinct CDR3 sequences, under 65% seen once. Trimming took off 5 bases at V and 13 bases at J, with 14 bases between the two ends. Germline CDR1 is MDHEN and CDR2 is SYDVKM. The CDR3 extends over 11 amino acids.

The V gene is TRBV28, the J gene TRBJ2-5; no definite D call. The receptor's source is a woman of 80 years or more in good health. Sequencing input: blood. CDR3 nucleotides: TGTGCCAGCAGTCCGGATGGCCGTCGGTACTTC. Its protein product is CASSPDGRRYF. The full variable domain, rest sourced from reference TRBV28 and TRBJ2-5, is DVKVTQSSRYLVKRTGEKVFLECVQDMDHENMFWYRQDPGLGLRLIYFSYDVKMKEKGDIPEGYSVSREKKERFSLILESASTNQTSMYLCASSPDGRRYFGPGTRLLVL.